Reported below is one T cell receptor beta chain. The data belong to a study of cytomegalovirus exposure and HLA in healthy donors. The ends lost 5 bases at V and 7 bases at J; junction bases unmatched: 0. Germline V gene data show CDR1 as MNHEY and CDR2 as SVGAGI. This CDR3 contains 12 residues. With 60 Vbeta and 13 Jbeta primers, the PCR was carried out. The protocol was immunoSEQ multiplex PCR, while the TCRdb copy is restricted to in-frame clones and leaves out a portion. The sample has roughly 130,000 clones; 80% are singletons. The V and J genes are TRBV6-5 and TRBJ1-5; TRBD1 matches 9 bases. This TCR was recovered from a man aged 30 to 39 in good health and CMV-seronegative. The sample comprised PBMCs. The CDR3 bases are TGTGCCAGCAGTACAGGGGGCCAGCCCCAGCATTTT. This gives the protein CASSTGGQPQHF.